Sequencing of this T cell receptor (beta chain) was carried out in a study of T cells after yellow fever vaccination. UMIs were added to TCR cDNA along with a universal primer site when it was made by 5'RACE template switching. TCRdb passed the 5' RACE reads through MiXCR, listing each CDR3 protein once. The sample contains around 590,000 distinct CDR3 sequences, around an eighth of which appear only once. This clonotype was counted between two and nine times. What it binds is not known. The V gene end was trimmed by 6 bases and the J gene end by 0 bases; junction bases not matched to a gene: 5. The germline gives CDR1 MNHNS, CDR2 SASEGT. CDR3 length: 15 amino acids. General study findings and limits: Though it reached lower strength, the secondary response hit its peak faster, day 5 versus 15. Booster sampling recovered most clones from primary vaccination (96% CD4, approximately 88% CD8).

The receptor was derived from a man aged 30-40 years who received the YFV17D yellow fever vaccine. The source was PBMCs, collected on the day of the yellow fever booster vaccination. V is TRBV6-1 and J is TRBJ2-1, with TRBD2 identical over 7 bases. The CDR3 is CASRWEGSSYNEQFF. Written as DNA, the CDR3 is TGTGCCAGCAGGTGGGAGGGGAGCTCCTACAATGAGCAGTTCTTC.